This T cell receptor beta chain appears in the sequencing data of a study of T cell responses to AZD1222 COVID-19 vaccine. Study-level points and caveats: The donors showed a predominance of white British ancestry and of females, with possible underestimation of clonal diversity.

The CDR3 length is 13 residues. Germline CDR1 MNHEY, CDR2 SVGEGT. Trimming took 0 bases from V and 9 from J, leaving 6 bases between them. Concerning this clone: Its antigen remains unknown.

Data came from immunoSEQ multiplex PCR; TCRdb stores just in-frame clones and leaves some out. The sample records around 150,000 clones, 94% being singletons. The sample here was peripheral blood, taken 28 days after the second AZD1222 dose. The chain couples TRBV6-2 or TRBV6-3 to TRBJ1-6, with D unresolved. This sequence originates from an adult who received the AZD1222 COVID-19 vaccine. CDR3 DNA sequence: TGTGCCAGCAGTTACTCCTTTGCTTCACCCCTCCACTTT. Protein product: CASSYSFASPLHF.